The T cell receptor beta chain under discussion was sequenced for a study of shared clonotypes between healthy human individuals. This CDR3 is built from 16 residues. Between the trimmed V and J ends, which lost 2 bases and 5 bases, there was a span of 19 bases. Germline V gene lookup returns CDR1 SGHRS and CDR2 YFSETQ. Replicate PCRs for sorted subsets used approximately 220 ng DNA; this equaled 25,000 to 30,000 T cell genomes. Sequencing used immunoSEQ multiplex PCR; TCRdb keeps in-frame clones, though not all of them. The sample includes about 1 million clones, roughly 74% seen only once; the top ten take approximately 0.5%.

Material for sequencing was memory CD4+ T cells from PBMCs. The subset here: CD45RA-negative fraction. The receptor's source is a man aged 18-30 years in good health. Some clones in this sample may be carry-over from other donors' samples. The chain carries TRBV5-1 and TRBJ2-5; possible D gene TRBD1, 5 bases. The CDR3: CASSLSSAGPGETQYF. CDR3 DNA: TGCGCCAGCAGCTTAAGTTCGGCAGGGCCCGGGGAGACCCAGTACTTC.